This is a list of T cell receptor beta chains from one sample in a study of Ad26.COV2.S vaccination and SARS-CoV-2 variants. Produced via immunoSEQ multiplex PCR; TCRdb's table is partial and in-frame only. The repertoire includes a few hundred thousand clones, about nine tenths of them detected once, and about 3.5% sits in the top ten. Sequenced here: peripheral blood, sampled in a trial of Ad26.COV2.S vaccine versus placebo. All receptors come from a person aged 18-65 years who received the Ad26.COV2.S COVID-19 vaccine or a placebo. CDR3s leave out the opening cysteine and the closing phenylalanine or tryptophan. The D gene is left open where the match is weak. Where a row states a size, it is once, few, many or the class of an expanded clone; other rows omit it.

>TRBV3-1/TRBV3-2|TRBJ1-6|.|11|.
ASRQGLESPLH
>TRBV6-6|TRBJ1-6|.|12|.
ASSYWTDNSPLH
>TRBV9|TRBJ1-4|.|13|once
ASSPRQSTNEKLF
>TRBV10-1|TRBJ1-4|.|12|.
ASHPGQTNEKLF
>TRBV7-2|TRBJ2-2|.|16|.
ASSLAGVRFANTGELF
>TRBV19|TRBJ2-7|TRBD1|9|.
ASRTGNEQY
>TRBV29-1|TRBJ2-1|TRBD2|14|.
SVEAPLAGVYNEQF
>TRBV5-4|TRBJ2-7|TRBD2|14|.
ASSTPSSGRTYEQY
>TRBV6-1|TRBJ1-6|.|13|.
ASSEAGTSNSPLH
>TRBV4-2|TRBJ1-5|.|15|few
ASSQEPLTGGNQPQH
>TRBV12-2|TRBJ2-7|.|14|.
ASRLVRDSEFYEQY
>TRBV7-2|TRBJ1-6|.|13|.
ASSLGQANNSPLH
>TRBV6-5|TRBJ1-4|.|11|.
ASRRGYNEKLF
>TRBV7-6|TRBJ2-7|.|11|.
ASSPRLDYEQY
>TRBV7-7|TRBJ2-3|.|14|.
ASSSGATGFADTQY
>TRBV27|TRBJ1-5|.|12|.
ASRGPSSNQPQH
>TRBV24-1|TRBJ2-7|.|15|.
ATSDPAKVQFSYEQY
>TRBV20-1|TRBJ1-1|.|11|.
SASIKGGTEAF
>TRBV5-6|TRBJ1-1|.|13|.
ASSQGNLVNTEAF
>TRBV6-5|TRBJ2-4|.|12|once
ASTPWGAKNIQY
>TRBV6-5|TRBJ1-2|.|11|.
ASSYFRDYGYT
>TRBV2|TRBJ2-7|.|12|.
ASSERQFAYEQY
>TRBV29-1|TRBJ2-5|.|10|.
SANRAQETQY
>TRBV4-1|TRBJ1-5|.|13|once
ASSQVANSNQPQH
>TRBV10-3|TRBJ1-1|.|12|.
AISGTIPPTEAF
>TRBV27|TRBJ1-1|TRBD1|13|.
ASSLSRTGLSEAF
>TRBV5-1|TRBJ1-6|TRBD1|16|.
ASSLVQGDGSYNSPLH
>TRBV4-1|TRBJ1-5|.|14|once
ASSQDTDSVNQPQH
>TRBV3-1/TRBV3-2|TRBJ1-2|.|12|once
ASSGGQRNYGYT
>TRBV18|TRBJ1-2|TRBD1|13|.
ASSPREQGNYGYT
>TRBV10-3|TRBJ1-1|TRBD1|12|.
AISVTGENTEAF
>TRBV7-8|TRBJ2-2|.|13|.
ASSPWAANTGELF
>TRBV19|TRBJ1-2|TRBD1|13|once
ASTRNRGPNYGYT
>TRBV15|TRBJ2-2|TRBD2|12|few
ATRLAVNTGELF
>TRBV11-2|TRBJ1-5|.|14|.
ASSLNARGRDQPQH
>TRBV5-1|TRBJ2-5|TRBD2|12|.
ASSLRGGEETQY
>TRBV12-3/TRBV12-4|TRBJ1-2|.|11|.
ASSPGRDYGYT
>TRBV27|TRBJ2-7|.|12|.
ASSFGGRVHEQY
>TRBV7-7|TRBJ2-5|TRBD2|17|.
VSSFRTSGGAVDSETQY
>TRBV4-1|TRBJ2-7|.|13|once
ASSQVQLLTFEQY
>TRBV5-1|TRBJ1-5|.|13|few
ASSLAGLDNQPQH
>TRBV2|TRBJ1-2|.|11|.
ASSVRGRDGYT
>TRBV30|TRBJ1-2|.|11|.
AWSARGDYGYT